Listed here are 27 T cell receptor beta chains from one sample, sequenced in a study of PD-1 blockade in classical Hodgkin lymphoma. Clones were read by immunoSEQ multiplex PCR, and TCRdb kept only the in-frame ones, dropping some. The sample has under 65,000 clones; over 75% are singletons. Following autologous stem cell transplantation, relapse occurred in every patient, and exposure to brentuximab vedotin varied. The starting material was peripheral blood mononuclear cells (PBMCs), obtained at baseline. The source of these receptors is a human donor with classical Hodgkin lymphoma.

The chain employs TRBV2 and TRBJ2-1; 8 bases line up with TRBD2. This CDR3 comprises 14 residues. CDR1 and CDR2 from the germline V gene are SNHLY and FYNNEI. The V gene end was trimmed by 7 bases and the J gene end by 5 bases; junction bases not matched to a gene: 7. CDR3 bases: TGTGCCAGCAAGTTCAGCGGGGGCAACAATGAGCAGTTCTTC. It is translated as CASKFSGGNNEQFF.

This clone was detected a few times. This chain's CDR3 is CASSRDSLYEQYF. In DNA, the CDR3 is TGTGCCAGTAGTAGGGACAGTCTTTACGAGCAGTACTTC. The rearrangement joins TRBV2 to TRBJ2-7; TRBD1 aligns across 7 bases. Germline CDR1 and CDR2: SNHLY and FYNNEI. V was clipped by 9 bases and J by 4 bases; unmatched bases: 9. The CDR3 sequence is 13 residues long.

V and J are TRBV27 and TRBJ2-1; tentatively, D is TRBD1 (6 bases). Germline CDR1 and CDR2: MNHEY and SMNVEV (reference sequence). The CDR3 is made up of 19 amino acids. V shed 6 bases and J shed 1 base, with 25 bases lying between them. CDR3 amino acids: CASRPTGIVKVGSYNEQFF. In nucleotides, the CDR3 is TGTGCCAGCAGACCAACAGGGATAGTTAAGGTGGGGTCCTACAATGAGCAGTTCTTC.

The V call is TRBV7-9, the J call TRBJ1-6; D unresolved. Between the trimmed V and J ends, which lost 0 bases and 14 bases, there was a span of 14 bases. The CDR3 extends over 14 amino acids. Germline V gene lookup returns CDR1 SEHNR and CDR2 FQNEAQ (reference sequence). The DNA for the CDR3 is TGTGCCAGCAGCTTAGCGCGGGGAGGTTGGGCCCTCCACTTT. It yields the protein CASSLARGGWALHF.

The chain is built from TRBV15 and TRBJ1-1, with a weak D call TRBD1 (5 bases). Between the trimmed V and J ends, which lost 6 bases and 2 bases, there was a span of 10 bases. The CDR3 extends over 13 amino acids. The germline CDR1 and CDR2 sequences are LNHNV and YYDKDF (reference sequence). The CDR3 DNA sequence: TGTGCCACCAGTGGCAGGGCCAACACTGAAGCTTTCTTT. This encodes CATSGRANTEAFF.

The rearrangement links TRBV5-4 to TRBJ1-1; TRBD1 is a possible D gene (5 bases). The V end was cut by 3 bases, the J end by 1 base, with 13 bases between. The germline V gene encodes CDR1 SGHNT and CDR2 YYREEE (reference sequence). The CDR3 spans 15 residues. This chain's CDR3 is CASSSPVGGNTEAFF. Written as DNA, the CDR3 is TGTGCCAGCAGCTCCCCAGTGGGGGGGAACACTGAAGCTTTCTTT.

The chain carries TRBV30 and TRBJ2-4; 9 positions match TRBD1. J gave up 3 bases and V 5 bases, and 5 bases lay outside the gene matches. The CDR3 has 14 amino acids. Germline V lookup: CDR1 GTSNPN, CDR2 SVGIG (reference sequence). DNA for the CDR3: TGTGCCTGGGAGAGGGACAGGGACAAAAACATTCAGTACTTC. Translation: CAWERDRDKNIQYF.

This clone was seen just once. The chain joins TRBV6-5 to TRBJ1-6; D not certain. Per germline, CDR1 MNHEY and CDR2 SVGAGI. V lost 5 bases to trimming and J lost 9 bases, with 14 bases between them. This CDR3 contains 14 residues. CDR3 residues: CASSHELGFSPLHF. As DNA, the CDR3 is TGTGCCAGCAGTCACGAACTAGGGTTTTCACCCCTCCACTTT.

The DNA for the CDR3 is TGTGCCACCCAGATAGACAAAAATCAGCCCCAGCATTTT. It encodes CATQIDKNQPQHF. The chain recombines TRBV6-6 with TRBJ1-5; unclear D gene. CDR1 and CDR2 (germline): MNHNY, SVGAGI (reference sequence). The ends were cut back, 10 bases at V and 4 bases at J, with 14 bases in the middle. The CDR3 length is 13 residues.

The gene calls are TRBV6-5 and TRBJ2-3; D is unresolved. CDR1 is MNHEY, CDR2 SVGAGI, per germline. The V end lost 2 bases, the J end lost 2 bases, and 5 bases lay between the germline ends. The CDR3 extends over 13 amino acids. CDR3 coding DNA: TGTGCCAGCAGTTACCGGGCCACAGATACGCAGTATTTT. Amino acid sequence: CASSYRATDTQYF.

The chain carries TRBV5-1 and TRBJ2-1; D remains ambiguous. The V gene lost 1 base and the J gene lost 6 bases, with 14 bases spanning the gap. Germline V gene data show CDR1 as SGHRS and CDR2 as YFSETQ. The CDR3 sequence is 15 residues long. In DNA, the CDR3 is TGCGCCAGCAGCTTGCCGGAACTCAGGAGCAATGAGCAGTTCTTC. Encoded protein: CASSLPELRSNEQFF.

The count of this clone is one. The V and J genes are TRBV2 and TRBJ2-5, with 7 bases fitting TRBD1. The CDR3 runs 21 residues. Trimming at V came to 6 bases and at J to 2 bases, leaving 27 bases not matched to a gene. Per the germline V gene, CDR1 is SNHLY and CDR2 is FYNNEI. In DNA form, the CDR3 reads TGTGCCAGCAGAAATTACCACGACGACAGGGTATACCGGATAATACAAGAGACCCAGTACTTC. Amino acids: CASRNYHDDRVYRIIQETQYF. Looking up the rest from reference TRBV2 and TRBJ2-5 gives the full variable domain: EPEVTQTPSHQVTQMGQEVILRCVPISNHLYFYWYRQILGQKVEFLVSFYNNEISEKSEIFDDQFSVERPDGSNFTLKIRSTKLEDSAMYFCASRNYHDDRVYRIIQETQYFGPGTRLLVL.

This clone was detected a few times. The V gene is TRBV7-8, the J gene TRBJ2-1; D not resolved. The CDR3 length is 13 residues. V dropped 5 bases and J dropped 5 bases, with 10 bases sitting between them. CDR1 SGHVS and CDR2 FQNEAQ come from the germline V gene. CDR3 sequence (DNA): TGTGCCAGCAGCCCGTCTGGTGACAATGAGCAGTTCTTC. This encodes CASSPSGDNEQFF.

The J gene is TRBJ2-6, the V gene TRBV2; TRBD1 is a possible D gene (5 bases). Trimming stripped 10 bases from V and 1 base from J, with 11 bases between. CDR1 and CDR2 from the germline V gene are SNHLY and FYNNEI. The CDR3 is made up of 14 amino acids. The CDR3 sequence: CANSRDSGANVLTF. The CDR3 nucleotides are TGTGCCAACAGCAGGGATTCTGGGGCCAACGTCCTGACTTTC.

This chain connects TRBV6-1 to TRBJ2-7, with 7 nucleotides matching TRBD1. Trimming took 6 bases from V and 2 from J; bases not matched to a gene: 4. This CDR3 contains 13 residues. The V gene's germline CDR1 is MNHNS and CDR2 SASEGT. The CDR3 region is CASRDRSTYEQYF. The CDR3 bases are TGTGCCAGCAGGGACAGGAGTACCTACGAGCAGTACTTC.

A word on this clone: Relative to the germline gene, one junction end is altered; a read error may explain this. The chain has TRBV20-1 and TRBJ1-4; the D is unclear. The CDR3 contains 10 residues. Germline V lookup: CDR1 DFQATT, CDR2 SNEGSKA (reference sequence). The CDR3 coding sequence is TGCAGTGCCCGGAATGGAAAACTGTTTTTT. Residues: CSARNGKLFF.

The J gene is TRBJ1-2, the V gene TRBV30, with D possibly TRBD1 on 6 matching bases. The CDR3 runs to 13 residues. V dropped 0 bases and J dropped 6 bases, with 11 bases sitting between them. Germline values: CDR1 GTSNPN, CDR2 SVGIG (reference sequence). CDR3 sequence reads: CAWSVVGADGYTF. CDR3 in DNA: TGTGCCTGGAGTGTTGTGGGGGCTGATGGCTACACCTTC.

The chain carries TRBV4-1 and TRBJ2-5; no definite D call. Per the germline V gene, CDR1 is MGHRA and CDR2 is YSYEKL. This CDR3 is 13 amino acids long. The V end lost 5 bases, the J end lost 10 bases, and 17 bases lay between the germline ends. CDR3 DNA sequence: TGCGCCAGCAGCGGATACAGCTCCTTTGGCCAGTACTTC. Its translation: CASSGYSSFGQYF.

The table lists this clone with a few counts. This chain joins TRBV19 and TRBJ2-2; D is perhaps TRBD1 or TRBD2 (5 bases each). Trimming removed 4 bases from V and 2 bases from J, with 17 bases in between. The CDR3 totals 17 residues. Germline values: CDR1 LNHDA, CDR2 SQIVND (reference sequence). The CDR3 protein is CASSRDPRSINTGELFF. The CDR3 coding sequence is TGTGCCAGTAGTAGGGACCCCCGGAGCATCAACACCGGGGAGCTGTTTTTT. Combining the CDR3 with reference TRBV19 and TRBJ2-2 gives the whole variable domain DGGITQSPKYLFRKEGQNVTLSCEQNLNHDAMYWYRQDPGQGLRLIYYSQIVNDFQKGDIAEGYSVSREKKESFPLTVTSAQKNPTAFYLCASSRDPRSINTGELFFGEGSRLTVL.

The chain carries TRBV9 and TRBJ1-1; D is perhaps TRBD1 (5 bases). Trimming shortened V by 1 base and J by 8 bases, and 9 bases separated the two germline ends. CDR1 and CDR2 (germline): SGDLS, YYNGEE. The CDR3 totals 12 residues. The CDR3 is CASSVNGGEAFF. For the CDR3, the DNA is TGTGCCAGCAGCGTAAACGGGGGGGAAGCTTTCTTT.

The sample holds a few counts of this clone. The V call is TRBV2, the J call TRBJ1-1, with a tentative D call TRBD1 (5 bases). The CDR3 has 13 residues. Trimming shortened V by 6 bases and J by 2 bases, and 10 bases separated the two germline ends. Germline values: CDR1 SNHLY, CDR2 FYNNEI. CDR3 region: CASRADRNTEAFF. Written as DNA, the CDR3 is TGTGCCAGCAGGGCAGACAGAAACACTGAAGCTTTCTTT.

This chain joins TRBV4-1 and TRBJ2-5; D unresolved. Germline values: CDR1 MGHRA, CDR2 YSYEKL. Trimming removed 1 base from V and 5 bases from J, with 8 bases in between. The CDR3 runs 13 residues. The CDR3, as DNA: TGCGCCAGCAGCCAAGGGACGGTGGAGACCCAGTACTTC. It translates to CASSQGTVETQYF.

The V call is TRBV7-9, the J call TRBJ2-1; 12 bases agree with TRBD2. V shed 3 bases and J 5 bases; nucleotides not matched to a gene: 8. The length of the CDR3 is 17 residues. CDR1 is SEHNR and CDR2 is FQNEAQ in the germline V gene (reference sequence). CDR3 sequence reads: CASSFPTSGGSHNEQFF. The CDR3 DNA sequence: TGTGCCAGCAGCTTCCCTACTAGCGGGGGGAGCCACAATGAGCAGTTCTTC.

V and J are TRBV6-5 and TRBJ1-2; a possible D gene is TRBD1 (5 bases). CDR1 MNHEY and CDR2 SVGAGI come from the germline V gene. Trimming shortened V by 1 base and J by 3 bases, and 9 bases separated the two germline ends. The CDR3 sequence is 14 residues long. The CDR3: CASSYLGRDYGYTF. For the CDR3, the DNA is TGTGCCAGCAGTTACTTGGGACGAGACTATGGCTACACCTTC.

V gene TRBV7-6 combines with J gene TRBJ2-7; 10 positions match TRBD1. With 5 bases clipped from V and 1 base from J, the junction kept 5 bases outside the gene matches. The CDR3 spans 15 residues. Germline lookup yields CDR1 SGHVS and CDR2 FNYEAQ. The CDR3 loop is CASSPGTGASYEQYF. The CDR3 nucleotides are TGTGCCAGCAGCCCAGGGACAGGGGCTTCCTACGAGCAGTACTTC.

This sequence joins TRBV5-1 and TRBJ1-2; D remains ambiguous. Germline assignment: CDR1 SGHRS and CDR2 YFSETQ. This CDR3 comprises 11 residues. Deletions cut 5 bases from V and 2 bases from J, with 4 bases between. CDR3 protein: CASRSNYGYTF. The CDR3 region has the DNA TGCGCCAGCAGAAGCAACTATGGCTACACCTTC.

The chain employs TRBV6-5 and TRBJ1-6, with 7 bases aligning to TRBD1. Germline lookup yields CDR1 MNHEY and CDR2 SVGAGI. This CDR3 is 14 amino acids long. V dropped 2 bases and J dropped 10; count of bases not matched to a gene: 5. As DNA, the CDR3 is TGTGCCAGCAGTTACAGGACAGGAGGCTCACCCCTCCACTTT. Amino acid sequence: CASSYRTGGSPLHF.